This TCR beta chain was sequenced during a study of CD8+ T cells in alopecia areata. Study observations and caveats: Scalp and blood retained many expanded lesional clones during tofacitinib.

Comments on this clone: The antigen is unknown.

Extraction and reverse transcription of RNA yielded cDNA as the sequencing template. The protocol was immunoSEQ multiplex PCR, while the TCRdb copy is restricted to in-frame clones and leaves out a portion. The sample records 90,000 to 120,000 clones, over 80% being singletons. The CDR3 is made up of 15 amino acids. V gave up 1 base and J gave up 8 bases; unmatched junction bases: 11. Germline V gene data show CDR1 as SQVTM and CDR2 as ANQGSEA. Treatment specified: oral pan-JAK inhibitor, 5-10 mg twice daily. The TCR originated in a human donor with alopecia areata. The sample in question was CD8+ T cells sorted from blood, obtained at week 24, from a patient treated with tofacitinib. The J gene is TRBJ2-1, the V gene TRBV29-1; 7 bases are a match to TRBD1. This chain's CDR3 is CSVEVRQGVRDEQFF. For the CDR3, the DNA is TGCAGCGTTGAAGTGCGTCAGGGGGTTAGAGATGAGCAGTTCTTC.